This TCR beta chain is from a study of cytomegalovirus exposure and HLA in healthy donors. Study-level results: Later analysis indicated greater clonal expansion among HLA-associated TCR beta chains than among equally common other chains.

Primers: 60 Vbeta forward and 13 Jbeta reverse. Per the original data handling: As a later analysis found, there were 70 million to 100 million unique TCR beta chains, of which roughly 11 million were shared. Here immunoSEQ multiplex PCR was the method, and the copy in TCRdb shows in-frame clones only, minus some. V, J and clone size reflect that table, while D and trimming were determined from the DNA. The table lists 130,000 to 150,000 clones, over 60% of them singletons. With regard to this clone: What it binds is unknown.

The source is a woman aged 45-59 years in good health and CMV-seronegative. The sequencing input was PBMCs.

The CDR3 loop reads CSVLGGAEAFF. The CDR3 region has the DNA TGCAGCGTCTTAGGGGGGGCTGAAGCTTTCTTT. The chain recombines TRBV29-1 with TRBJ1-1; tentative D call: TRBD1 (6 bases). Per the germline V gene, CDR1 is SQVTM and CDR2 is ANQGSEA. Trimming removed 6 bases at V and 6 bases at J, with 11 bases between. This CDR3 has 11 amino acids.